This TCR beta chain comes out of a study of OX40 agonist ivuxolimab in advanced cancers. CDR1 PRHDT and CDR2 FYEKMQ come from the germline V gene (reference sequence). V gave up 5 bases and J gave up 4 bases, with 12 bases separating them. This CDR3 region has 14 residues. The repertoire was sequenced with immunoSEQ multiplex PCR; TCRdb's copy has only in-frame clones and lacks some. Altogether around 80,000 clones are present, around 80% being singletons, with the ten largest covering approximately 7%. The chain is built from TRBV13 and TRBJ1-5; a weak D match, TRBD1 (6 bases). Sample: CD4+ or CD8+ T cells sorted from blood, taken in a trial of the OX40 agonist ivuxolimab. This TCR was sampled from an adult with an advanced solid tumor such as melanoma, head and neck, liver or kidney cancer. CDR3 nucleotide sequence: TGTGCCAGCAGCCGCCGGGACACAAATCAGCCCCAGCATTTT. Protein: CASSRRDTNQPQHF.